Listed here is a single TCR beta chain. This receptor's antigen is unknown. No base quality information exists; no much larger clone differs at one position. The data are from a study of T cells after posttransplantation cyclophosphamide (dated by TCRdb to the mid-2010s). Regarding the study in general: T cell repertoire reconstitution was tracked by TRB sequencing after myeloablative bone marrow transplantation in which posttransplantation cyclophosphamide was used as GVHD prophylaxis. Samples from fewer than 40 PTCy-treated patients and under 20 related bone marrow donors of those patients were subjected to antigen receptor sequencing. Blood from every one of the 34 PTCy patients who had 1-year posttransplant specimens underwent TRB sequencing. TRB sequencing was also done on up to about 3 additional blood samples from 2 to 5.2 years after transplant in 3 patients, and on pretransplant blood from several patients. Because TRA and TRB clonality were tightly correlated in several samples, subsequent TCR analyses were focused on TRB only. Public TRB sequences were searched against a database of over 3,500 sequences associated with responses to pathogens, tumor antigens, self-antigens and alloantigens.

A distance of 12 bases separates the germline ends of V and J, which lose 3 bases and 13 bases respectively. Taken from the germline V gene, the CDR1 and CDR2 loops are MNHNS and SASEGT. The CDR3, cysteine through phenylalanine, is 11 amino acids long. Just CDR3 DNA is preserved here, 33 bases in frame from base 1. Related bone marrow donors provided peripheral blood samples on the day of marrow donation. Peripheral blood and bone marrow mononuclear cells were isolated by Ficoll-Hypaque density centrifugation and were cryopreserved. Beyond this particular receptor, the publication reports: The TRB repertoires of T cells infiltrating skin or the GI tract showed only limited overlap with the TRB repertoires found in blood. At 1-2 months, donor-recipient similarity was low but rose over the first year, and the later blood repertoires were often dominated by donor CD8+ memory clones. Across over 40 patients, TRB clonality was highly associated with recipient CMV seropositivity and CMV reactivation, and PTCy diversity was similar to diversity in CNI/methotrexate controls.

TRB sequencing was run on genomic DNA with either the immunoSEQ assay at survey resolution or the hsTCRB kit. Regarding the original processing steps: The immunoSEQ software handled initial read processing, and the LymphoSeq R package was used for repertoire analyses. For each TRB dataset, clonality was calculated as 1 minus normalized Shannon entropy, and the Gini coefficient was computed as well. Phenotypes of unsorted samples were inferred by mapping TRB sequences from sorted subsets of the recipient or donor onto unsorted samples of the same recipient. TCRdb took this table from immuneACCESS and kept in-frame rearrangements with V and J called. Such tables lack part of the clones; where checked against another copy, unresolved V genes explain under half of the gap, and the rest is unexplained. V and J calls and clone size are those listed in that table; D and trimming were worked out from the DNA. This sample holds 45,000 to 60,000 clones; roughly 92% were observed only once. The top ten constitute 3% to 3.5% of the sample.

This TCR came from a woman between 50 and 59 years old in good health and a related stem cell transplant donor. The rearrangement joined TRBV6-1 to TRBJ1-1, with TRBD1 tentatively as D gene (6 bases match). Sequencing used PBMCs. The nucleotide sequence reads TGTGCCAGCAGTGACAGGGGTCGGGGTTTCTTT. This is translated as CASSDRGRGFF.